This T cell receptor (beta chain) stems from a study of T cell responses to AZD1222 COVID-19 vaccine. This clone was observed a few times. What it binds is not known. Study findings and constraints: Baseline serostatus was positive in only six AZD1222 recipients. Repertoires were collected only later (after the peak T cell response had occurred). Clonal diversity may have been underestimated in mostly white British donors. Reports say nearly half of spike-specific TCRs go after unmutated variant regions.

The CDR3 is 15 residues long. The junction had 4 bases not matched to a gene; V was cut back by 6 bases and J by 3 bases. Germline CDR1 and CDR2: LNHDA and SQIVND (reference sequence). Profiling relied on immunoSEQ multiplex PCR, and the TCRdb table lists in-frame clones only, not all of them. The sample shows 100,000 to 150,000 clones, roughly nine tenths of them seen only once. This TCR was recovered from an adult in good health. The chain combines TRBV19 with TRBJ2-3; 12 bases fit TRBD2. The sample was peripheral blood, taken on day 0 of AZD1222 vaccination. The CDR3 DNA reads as TGTGCCAGTAGCCGGACTAGCGGGATGACAGATACGCAGTATTTT. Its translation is CASSRTSGMTDTQYF. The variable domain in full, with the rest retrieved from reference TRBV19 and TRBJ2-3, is DGGITQSPKYLFRKEGQNVTLSCEQNLNHDAMYWYRQDPGQGLRLIYYSQIVNDFQKGDIAEGYSVSREKKESFPLTVTSAQKNPTAFYLCASSRTSGMTDTQYFGPGTRLTVL.